The present entry profiles one TCR beta chain with its context. Its antigen is unidentified. This record belongs to a study of cytomegalovirus exposure and HLA in healthy donors. General observations from the study: According to a later analysis, donors in an Asian-associated ancestry cluster reportedly had fewer N-insertions than the roughly 670-donor mean. Specificity of a few CMV-associated chains for CMV antigens was verified in vitro.

The PCR employed 60 Vbeta primers together with 13 Jbeta primers. Method: immunoSEQ multiplex PCR; TCRdb's copy keeps in-frame clones and lacks some. The table shows approximately 100,000 clones, with around 67% occurring only once. The clonotype comes from a male donor in good health and CMV-seronegative. The sequencing input was PBMCs.

CDR3 sequence (DNA): TGTGCCAGCAGGGCACACAGGGGAGGAAACGACGAGCAGTACTTC. This codes for CASRAHRGGNDEQYF. The chain has TRBV6-1 and TRBJ2-7; perhaps TRBD1 as D (7 bases). The CDR3 is 15 residues long. V lost 6 bases and J lost 5, with 20 bases in between. The V gene's germline CDR1 is MNHNS and CDR2 SASEGT.